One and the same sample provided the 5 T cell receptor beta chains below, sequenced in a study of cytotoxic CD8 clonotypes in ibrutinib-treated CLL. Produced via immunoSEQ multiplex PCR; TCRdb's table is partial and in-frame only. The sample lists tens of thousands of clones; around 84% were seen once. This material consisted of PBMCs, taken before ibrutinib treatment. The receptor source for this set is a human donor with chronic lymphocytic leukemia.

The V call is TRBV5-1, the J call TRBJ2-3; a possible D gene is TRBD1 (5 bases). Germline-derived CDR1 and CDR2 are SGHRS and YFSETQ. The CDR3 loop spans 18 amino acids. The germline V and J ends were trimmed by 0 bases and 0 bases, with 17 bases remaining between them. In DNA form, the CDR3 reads TGCGCCAGCAGCTTGGGGCCCCCAGGGCCGTGGAGCACAGATACGCAGTATTTT. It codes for CASSLGPPGPWSTDTQYF.

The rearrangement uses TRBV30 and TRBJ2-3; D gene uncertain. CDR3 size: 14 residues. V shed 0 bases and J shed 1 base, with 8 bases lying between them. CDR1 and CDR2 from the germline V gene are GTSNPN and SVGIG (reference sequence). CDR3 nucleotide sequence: TGTGCCTGGAGTGTATTGCTTGGCACAGATACGCAGTATTTT. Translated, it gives CAWSVLLGTDTQYF.

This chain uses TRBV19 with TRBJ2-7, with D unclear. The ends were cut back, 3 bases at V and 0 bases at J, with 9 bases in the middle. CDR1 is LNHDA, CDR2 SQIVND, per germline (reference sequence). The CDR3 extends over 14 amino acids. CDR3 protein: CASSIGGDSYEQYF. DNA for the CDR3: TGTGCCAGTAGTATCGGCGGAGACTCCTACGAGCAGTACTTC.

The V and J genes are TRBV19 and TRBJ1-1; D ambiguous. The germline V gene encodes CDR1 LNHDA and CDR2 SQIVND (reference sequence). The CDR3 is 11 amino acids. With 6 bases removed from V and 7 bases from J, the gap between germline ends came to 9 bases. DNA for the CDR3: TGTGCCAGTAGCATGGACTTTGAAGCTTTCTTT. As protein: CASSMDFEAFF.

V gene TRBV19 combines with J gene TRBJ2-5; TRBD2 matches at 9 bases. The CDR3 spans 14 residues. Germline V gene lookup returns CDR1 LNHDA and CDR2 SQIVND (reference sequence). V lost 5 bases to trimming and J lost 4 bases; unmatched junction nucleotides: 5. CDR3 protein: CASSEAGGSETQYF. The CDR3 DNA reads TGTGCCAGTAGTGAAGCGGGAGGATCAGAGACCCAGTACTTC.